The rows below give T cell receptor beta chains drawn from one sample of a study of cytomegalovirus exposure and HLA in healthy donors. Clones were read by immunoSEQ multiplex PCR, and TCRdb kept only the in-frame ones, dropping some. The sample holds approximately 120,000 clones; roughly 18% are singletons and the top ten take roughly 3%. The sample comprised PBMCs. The receptors here all came from a female donor in good health and CMV-seropositive. The conserved cysteine and the conserved F or W are not part of the CDR3 here.

TRBV7-9	TRBJ2-3	ASSFTSGNTDTQY
TRBV10-2	TRBJ2-1	ASIQETASYNEQF
TRBV6-6	TRBJ1-3	ASIKGPGNTIY
TRBV4-3	TRBJ1-1	ASSQVRQGAGGTEAF
TRBV2	TRBJ2-5	ASSRDSKETQY
TRBV7-9	TRBJ1-2	ASRPIPDNNYGYT
TRBV2	TRBJ2-2	ASQITWEPGELF
TRBV27	TRBJ2-7	ASSLNLAGETYEQY
TRBV14	TRBJ1-1	ASSYRGLRDTEAF
TRBV6-5	TRBJ2-2	ASSFVAGGPGGELF
TRBV28	TRBJ1-1	ASYKSRITGEAF
TRBV10-2	TRBJ2-1	ASSADRAYNEQF
TRBV28	TRBJ2-7	ASSFLRELYEQY
TRBV9	TRBJ2-7	ASSVAAGVGYEQY
TRBV4-1	TRBJ1-2	ASSQVFVLGEDRVYGYT
TRBV27	TRBJ2-7	ASSLYRTGVRREQY
TRBV28	TRBJ2-3	ASSFGTGHTDTQY
TRBV28	TRBJ1-5	ASSLGGLIWNQPQH
TRBV5-1	TRBJ1-1	ASSSPDRGWNTEAF
TRBV19	TRBJ2-3	ASSARLIAGADTQY
TRBV9	TRBJ2-3	ASSVAGGGSTDTQY
TRBV4-3	TRBJ1-2	ASSQAGSEGDYYGYT
TRBV6-5	TRBJ1-5	ASSYRQVRQPQH
TRBV28	TRBJ2-7	ASSLPNGHGFRYEQY
TRBV27	TRBJ2-7	ASSLKGQGAYEQY
TRBV9	TRBJ2-2	ASSVGGTSGTGELF
TRBV7-2	TRBJ2-2	ASSLQQGNTGELF
TRBV27	TRBJ1-1	ASSLYRGTEAF
TRBV27	TRBJ1-2	ASSFEGAFGYT
TRBV29-1	TRBJ2-3	SVSLHGTASTDTQY
TRBV6-1	TRBJ1-6	ASSIGGWNSPLH
TRBV5-1	TRBJ2-7	ASSLGLAGERSYEQY
TRBV27	TRBJ2-1	ASSFGQYNEQF
TRBV5-1	TRBJ2-7	ASSLTWGAGDHLGTYEQY
TRBV2	TRBJ1-1	ASRLTGGRNTEAF
TRBV5-4	TRBJ2-7	ASSLDYLADYEQY
TRBV4-2	TRBJ1-1	ASSLEDRVMNTEAF
TRBV19	TRBJ2-5	ASSIGGSGQETQY
TRBV10-3	TRBJ2-7	AISSDYEQY
TRBV7-9	TRBJ2-2	ASSLLAGYDAGELF
TRBV5-6	TRBJ1-3	ASSWGGVGGAGNTIY